The 13 T cell receptor beta chains below all came from one sample that was sequenced in a study of CD8+ T cells in alopecia areata. As for treatment: oral pan-JAK inhibitor, 5-10 mg twice daily. Sequencing used cDNA as its template, made by extracting RNA and reverse transcribing it. TCRdb's table, derived via immunoSEQ multiplex PCR, lists solely in-frame clones and lacks some. The sample has 150,000 to 250,000 clones; 60% to 70% are singletons. This material consisted of CD4+ T cells sorted from blood, taken at week 4, from a patient treated with tofacitinib. These receptors originate from a human donor with alopecia areata.

The chain employs TRBV11-3 and TRBJ1-2, with D uncertain. The germline V gene has CDR1 SGHNT and CDR2 YENEEA. The CDR3 loop spans 12 amino acids. Trimming stripped 5 bases from V and 4 bases from J, with 8 bases between. The CDR3 spells CASSANSYGYTF. CDR3 DNA sequence: TGTGCCAGCAGCGCTAACAGCTATGGCTACACCTTC.

The V gene is TRBV5-1, the J gene TRBJ2-3, with D possibly matching TRBD1 (6 bases). Looked up from germline, CDR1 is SGHRS and CDR2 is YFSETQ. The CDR3 runs to 15 residues. The V end lost 4 bases, the J end lost 0 bases, and 12 bases lay between the germline ends. In DNA form, the CDR3 reads TGCGCCAGCAGCGCCGGACAGCCGAGCACAGATACGCAGTATTTT. Amino acids: CASSAGQPSTDTQYF.

The V call is TRBV5-4, the J call TRBJ2-2; no reliable D call. Trimming shortened V by 0 bases and J by 5 bases, and 11 bases separated the two germline ends. This CDR3 has 15 residues. CDR1 and CDR2 (germline): SGHNT, YYREEE (reference sequence). CDR3 sequence reads: CASSLDSSLTGELFF. The CDR3 region has the DNA TGTGCCAGCAGCTTGGACAGTTCGTTGACCGGGGAGCTGTTTTTT.

The chain combines TRBV30 with TRBJ2-2; TRBD1 aligns across 8 bases. The CDR3 length is 16 residues. Germline-derived CDR1 and CDR2 are GTSNPN and SVGIG (reference sequence). V was clipped by 4 bases and J by 1 base; unmatched bases: 8. The CDR3 DNA is TGTGCCTGGATCGGGCGACAGGGGTGGAACACCGGGGAGCTGTTTTTT. This translates into CAWIGRQGWNTGELFF. Full variable domain (remainder filled in from reference TRBV30 and TRBJ2-2): SQTIHQWPATLVQPVGSPLSLECTVEGTSNPNLYWYRQAAGRGLQLLFYSVGIGQISSEVPQNLSASRPQDRQFILSSKKLLLSDSGFYLCAWIGRQGWNTGELFFGEGSRLTVL.

This clone was counted a few times. The sample holds other DNA sequences that translate to the same CDR3. The gene calls are TRBV5-6 and TRBJ2-1; D unclear. There are 11 residues in the CDR3. Germline V gives CDR1 SGHDT, CDR2 YYEEEE. The V end was cut by 4 bases, the J end by 5 bases, with 4 bases between. Here the CDR3 reads CASSLHNEQFF. The CDR3 coding sequence is TGTGCCAGCAGCCTCCACAATGAGCAGTTCTTC.

The chain has TRBV29-1 and TRBJ2-4; 7 nucleotides align to TRBD1. CDR1 is SQVTM and CDR2 is ANQGSEA in the germline V gene. The V and J ends lost 6 bases and 3 bases, in that order; junction bases with no gene match: 8. The length of the CDR3 is 14 residues. CDR3: CSVEYRGGKNIQYF. The CDR3, as DNA: TGCAGCGTCGAGTACAGGGGTGGCAAAAACATTCAGTACTTC.

J is TRBJ2-5 and V is TRBV7-8; tentatively, D is TRBD1 or TRBD2 (5 bases each). Germline V gene sequence: CDR1 SGHVS, CDR2 FQNEAQ. The CDR3 extends over 16 amino acids. Trimming removed 5 bases at V and 4 bases at J, with 20 bases between. CDR3 protein: CASSPLALGTGETQYF. CDR3 bases: TGTGCCAGCAGCCCACTGGCCCTTGGGACGGGAGAGACCCAGTACTTC.

The chain carries TRBV9 and TRBJ2-2; D possibly corresponds to TRBD1 (5 bases). In germline, CDR1 is SGDLS, CDR2 YYNGEE. V lost 3 bases, J lost 1 base, and 13 bases lay in between. The CDR3 spans 16 residues. The CDR3 spells CASSASGSRNTGELFF. The DNA of the CDR3 is TGTGCCAGCAGCGCATCAGGGTCCAGGAACACCGGGGAGCTGTTTTTT. The full variable domain, completed using reference TRBV9 and TRBJ2-2, is DSGVTQTPKHLITATGQRVTLRCSPRSGDLSVYWYQQSLDQGLQFLIQYYNGEERAKGNILERFSAQQFPDLHSELNLSSLELGDSALYFCASSASGSRNTGELFFGEGSRLTVL.

The chain carries TRBV29-1 and TRBJ2-7; 9 bases are shared with TRBD1. CDR3 length equals 13 residues. Per germline, CDR1 SQVTM and CDR2 ANQGSEA. Germline trimming cut 6 bases from V and 3 bases from J; bases unmatched to any gene: 6. The CDR3 DNA is TGCAGCGTGTCTACAGGGGGCTACTACGAGCAGTACTTC. Translation gives CSVSTGGYYEQYF.

There are a few counts of this clone. This specimen includes other DNA sequences encoding the same CDR3. The CDR3 nucleotides are TGCAGCGTTGACAGCGGTGGCAGGACCGGGGAGCTGTTTTTT. It yields the protein CSVDSGGRTGELFF. The chain employs TRBV29-1 and TRBJ2-2; tentatively, D is TRBD2 (5 bases). The CDR3 totals 14 residues. Trimming removed 3 bases at V and 5 bases at J, with 13 bases between. Per the germline V gene, CDR1 is SQVTM and CDR2 is ANQGSEA.

There are a few counts of this clone. The chain couples TRBV7-2 to TRBJ2-7; the D call may be TRBD1 or TRBD2 (6 bases each). V was pared by 4 bases and J by 0 bases, with 13 bases between. The CDR3 is 15 residues long. CDR1 is SGHTA and CDR2 is FQGNSA in the germline V gene. The CDR3 loop is CASSSPGATSYEQYF. The CDR3 region has the DNA TGTGCCAGCAGCTCCCCGGGGGCAACCTCCTACGAGCAGTACTTC. Complete variable domain (other parts from reference TRBV7-2 and TRBJ2-7): GAGVSQSPSNKVTEKGKDVELRCDPISGHTALYWYRQSLGQGLEFLIYFQGNSAPDKSGLPSDRFSAERTGGSVSTLTIQRTQQEDSAVYLCASSSPGATSYEQYFGPGTRLTVT.

The chain couples TRBV5-1 to TRBJ2-5, with TRBD1 identical over 11 bases. Germline assignment: CDR1 SGHRS and CDR2 YFSETQ. The CDR3 contains 15 residues. After removal of 4 bases from V and 5 bases from J, the junction contained 7 bases not matched to a gene. DNA of the CDR3: TGCGCCAGCAGCCCATGGACAGGGGGCGTCGAGACCCAGTACTTC. Its protein is CASSPWTGGVETQYF.

V gene TRBV5-4 combines with J gene TRBJ2-5, with D possibly being TRBD1 or TRBD2 (7 bases each). V shed 1 base and J shed 4 bases, with 17 bases lying between them. The CDR3 contains 16 residues. CDR1 is SGHNT, CDR2 YYREEE, per germline (reference sequence). CDR3 sequence: CASSLIPTGRGETQYF. The DNA of the CDR3 is TGTGCCAGCAGCTTGATCCCGACAGGGAGGGGAGAGACCCAGTACTTC.